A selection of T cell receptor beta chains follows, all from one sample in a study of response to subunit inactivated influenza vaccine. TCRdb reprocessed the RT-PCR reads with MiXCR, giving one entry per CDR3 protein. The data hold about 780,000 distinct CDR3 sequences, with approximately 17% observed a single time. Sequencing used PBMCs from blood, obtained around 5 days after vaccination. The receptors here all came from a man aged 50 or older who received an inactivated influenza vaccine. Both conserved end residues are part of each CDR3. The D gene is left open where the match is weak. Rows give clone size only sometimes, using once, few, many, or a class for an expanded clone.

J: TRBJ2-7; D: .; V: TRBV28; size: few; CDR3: CASSPPRRGGSYEQYF; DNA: TGTGCCAGCAGTCCTCCCAGAAGGGGAGGATCCTACGAGCAGTACTTC
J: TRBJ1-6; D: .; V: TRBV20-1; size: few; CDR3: CSARDAGAGNYNSPLHF; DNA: TGCAGTGCTAGAGATGCTGGGGCCGGGAACTATAATTCACCCCTCCACTTT
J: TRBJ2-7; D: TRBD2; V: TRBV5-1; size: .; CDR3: CASSSTEGTSGGPRLFEQYF; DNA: TGCGCCAGCAGTAGTACAGAGGGGACTAGCGGGGGGCCAAGGCTCTTCGAGCAGTACTTC
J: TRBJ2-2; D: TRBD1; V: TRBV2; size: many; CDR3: CASRRDRGGTGELFF; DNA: TGTGCCAGCAGAAGGGACAGGGGGGGCACCGGGGAGCTGTTTTTT
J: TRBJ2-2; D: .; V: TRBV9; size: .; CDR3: CASSVGTTYSGELFF; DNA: TGTGCCAGCAGCGTAGGGACTACTTATTCCGGGGAGCTGTTTTTT
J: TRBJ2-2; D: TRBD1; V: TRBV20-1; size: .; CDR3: CSATRGIGTGELFF; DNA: TGCAGTGCCACCAGGGGGATAGGCACCGGGGAGCTGTTTTTT
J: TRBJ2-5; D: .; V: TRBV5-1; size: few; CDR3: CASSVLQRSQETQYF; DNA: TGCGCCAGCAGCGTCCTACAGAGGAGTCAAGAGACCCAGTACTTC
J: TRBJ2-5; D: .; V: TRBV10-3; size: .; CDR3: CAISESTQETQYF; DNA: TGTGCCATCAGCGAGTCCACCCAAGAGACCCAGTACTTC
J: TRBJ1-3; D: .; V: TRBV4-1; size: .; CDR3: CASSPFGGTSGNTIYF; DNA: TGCGCCAGCAGCCCATTTGGGGGAACTTCTGGAAACACCATATATTTT
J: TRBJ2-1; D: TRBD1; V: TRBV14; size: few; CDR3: CASSQVGGQGSEQFF; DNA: TGTGCCAGCAGCCAAGTAGGGGGACAGGGAAGTGAGCAGTTCTTC
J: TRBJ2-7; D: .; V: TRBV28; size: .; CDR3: CASRTGRATYEQYF; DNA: TGTGCCAGCCGAACAGGTCGCGCCACCTACGAGCAGTACTTC
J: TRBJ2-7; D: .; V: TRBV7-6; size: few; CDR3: CASSFSGGLAPEQYF; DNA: TGTGCCAGCAGCTTTTCCGGGGGGCTTGCCCCCGAGCAGTACTTC
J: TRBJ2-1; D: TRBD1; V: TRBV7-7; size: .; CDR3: CASSLTPGQDNEQFF; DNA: TGTGCCAGCAGCCTCACCCCAGGACAGGACAATGAGCAGTTCTTC
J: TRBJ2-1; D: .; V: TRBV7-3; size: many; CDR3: CASSLTRSSYNEQFF; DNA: TGTGCCAGCAGCTTAACAAGGAGCTCCTACAATGAGCAGTTCTTC
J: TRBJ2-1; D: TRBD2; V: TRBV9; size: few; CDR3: CASSADSGVSYNEQFF; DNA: TGTGCCAGCAGCGCCGATAGCGGGGTCTCCTACAATGAGCAGTTCTTC
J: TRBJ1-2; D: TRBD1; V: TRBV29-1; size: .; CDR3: CSVDRGSTF; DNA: TGCAGCGTCGACAGGGGAAGCACCTTC
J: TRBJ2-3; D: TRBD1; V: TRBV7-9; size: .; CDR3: CASSPGTASLDTQYF; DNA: TGTGCCAGCAGCCCCGGGACAGCCTCTCTAGATACGCAGTATTTT
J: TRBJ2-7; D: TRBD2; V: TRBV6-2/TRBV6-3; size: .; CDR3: CASSYYLSGSSYEQYF; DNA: TGTGCCAGCAGTTACTATTTGAGCGGGAGTTCCTACGAGCAGTACTTC
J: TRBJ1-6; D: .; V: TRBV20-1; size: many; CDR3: CSAEIGNSPLHF; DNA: TGCAGTGCCGAGATCGGGAATTCACCCCTCCACTTT
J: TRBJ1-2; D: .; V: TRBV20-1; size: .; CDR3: CSAKVSGVRYTF; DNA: TGCAGTGCCAAAGTTTCGGGGGTTCGCTACACCTTC
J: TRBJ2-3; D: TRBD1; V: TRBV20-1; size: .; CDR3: CSARDYRGETDTQYF; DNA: TGCAGTGCTAGAGATTACAGGGGGGAAACAGATACGCAGTATTTT
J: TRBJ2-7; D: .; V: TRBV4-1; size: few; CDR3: CASSQIVGSYEQYF; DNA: TGCGCCAGCAGCCAAATCGTAGGATCCTACGAGCAGTACTTC
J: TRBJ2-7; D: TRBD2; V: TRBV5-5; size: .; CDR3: CASMGGTEQYF; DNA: TGTGCCAGCATGGGAGGGACCGAGCAGTACTTC
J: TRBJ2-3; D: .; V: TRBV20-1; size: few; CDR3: CSAKKETSLSTDTQYF; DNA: TGCAGTGCTAAGAAGGAGACTAGTTTATCCACAGATACGCAGTATTTT
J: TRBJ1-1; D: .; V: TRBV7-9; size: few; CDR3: CASSLGVDFTEAFF; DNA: TGTGCCAGCAGCTTAGGCGTCGACTTCACTGAAGCTTTCTTT
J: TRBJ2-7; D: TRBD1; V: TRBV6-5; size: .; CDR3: CASRYRDRGSYEQYF; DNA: TGTGCCAGCAGATATCGGGACAGGGGGAGTTACGAGCAGTACTTC
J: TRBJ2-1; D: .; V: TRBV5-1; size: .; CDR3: CASSLTSLSSYNEQFF; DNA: TGCGCCAGCAGCTTGACTAGTCTGAGCTCCTACAATGAGCAGTTCTTC